This T cell receptor (beta chain) was recovered during a study of T cell responses to AZD1222 COVID-19 vaccine. General study points: At baseline, just 6 or 7 AZD1222 recipients tested seropositive. Reportedly, close to half of spike-specific TCRs are directed against unmutated variant regions.

In the case of this clone: Its antigen is as yet unknown.

Profiled with immunoSEQ multiplex PCR; TCRdb holds only in-frame clones, not every one. The table lists nearly 110,000 clones, about nine tenths of them singletons. This receptor was obtained from an adult in good health. The specimen comprised peripheral blood, sampled on day 0 of AZD1222 vaccination.

CDR3 DNA sequence: TGTGCCAGCAGCGTAACCAGCAATCAGCCCCAGCATTTT. Its translation: CASSVTSNQPQHF. V usage is TRBV7-2 and J usage is TRBJ1-5; D unclear. This CDR3 has 13 amino acids. Looked up from germline, CDR1 is SGHTA and CDR2 is FQGNSA. V was clipped by 5 bases and J by 1 base, with 6 bases between them.